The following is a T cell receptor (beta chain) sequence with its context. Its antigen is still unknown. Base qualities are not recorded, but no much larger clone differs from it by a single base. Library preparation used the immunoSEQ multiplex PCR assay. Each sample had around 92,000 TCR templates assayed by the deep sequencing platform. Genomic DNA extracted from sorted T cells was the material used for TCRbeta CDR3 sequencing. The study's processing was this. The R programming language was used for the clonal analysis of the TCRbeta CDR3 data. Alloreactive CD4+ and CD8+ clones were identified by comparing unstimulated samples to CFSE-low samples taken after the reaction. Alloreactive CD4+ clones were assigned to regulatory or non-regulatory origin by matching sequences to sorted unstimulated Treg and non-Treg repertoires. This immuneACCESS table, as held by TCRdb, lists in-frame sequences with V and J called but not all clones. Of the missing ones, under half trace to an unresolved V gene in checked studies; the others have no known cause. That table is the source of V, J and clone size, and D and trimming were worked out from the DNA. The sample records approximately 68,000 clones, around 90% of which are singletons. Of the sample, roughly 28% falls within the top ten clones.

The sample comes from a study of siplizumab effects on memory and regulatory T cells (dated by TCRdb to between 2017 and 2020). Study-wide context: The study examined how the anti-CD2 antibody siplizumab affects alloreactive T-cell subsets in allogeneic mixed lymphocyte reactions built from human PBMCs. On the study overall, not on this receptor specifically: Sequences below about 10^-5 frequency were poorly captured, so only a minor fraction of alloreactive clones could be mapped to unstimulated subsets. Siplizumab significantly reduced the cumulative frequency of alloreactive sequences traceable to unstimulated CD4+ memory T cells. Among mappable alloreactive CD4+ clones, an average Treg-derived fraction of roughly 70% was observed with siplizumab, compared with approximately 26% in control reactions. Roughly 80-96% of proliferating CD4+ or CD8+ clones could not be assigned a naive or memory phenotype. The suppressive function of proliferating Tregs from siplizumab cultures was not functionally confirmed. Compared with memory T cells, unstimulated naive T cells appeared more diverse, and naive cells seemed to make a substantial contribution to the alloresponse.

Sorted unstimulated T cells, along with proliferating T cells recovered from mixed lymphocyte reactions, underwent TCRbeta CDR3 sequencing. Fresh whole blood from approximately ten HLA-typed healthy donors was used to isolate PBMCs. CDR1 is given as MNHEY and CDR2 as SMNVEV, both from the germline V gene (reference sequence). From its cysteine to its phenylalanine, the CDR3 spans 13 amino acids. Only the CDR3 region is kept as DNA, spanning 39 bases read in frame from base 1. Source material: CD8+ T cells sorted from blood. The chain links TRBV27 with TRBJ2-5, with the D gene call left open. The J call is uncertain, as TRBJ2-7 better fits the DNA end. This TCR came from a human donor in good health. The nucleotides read TGTGCCAGCAGTCCAAGGACCTGGAACGAGCAGTACTTC. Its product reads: CASSPRTWNEQYF.